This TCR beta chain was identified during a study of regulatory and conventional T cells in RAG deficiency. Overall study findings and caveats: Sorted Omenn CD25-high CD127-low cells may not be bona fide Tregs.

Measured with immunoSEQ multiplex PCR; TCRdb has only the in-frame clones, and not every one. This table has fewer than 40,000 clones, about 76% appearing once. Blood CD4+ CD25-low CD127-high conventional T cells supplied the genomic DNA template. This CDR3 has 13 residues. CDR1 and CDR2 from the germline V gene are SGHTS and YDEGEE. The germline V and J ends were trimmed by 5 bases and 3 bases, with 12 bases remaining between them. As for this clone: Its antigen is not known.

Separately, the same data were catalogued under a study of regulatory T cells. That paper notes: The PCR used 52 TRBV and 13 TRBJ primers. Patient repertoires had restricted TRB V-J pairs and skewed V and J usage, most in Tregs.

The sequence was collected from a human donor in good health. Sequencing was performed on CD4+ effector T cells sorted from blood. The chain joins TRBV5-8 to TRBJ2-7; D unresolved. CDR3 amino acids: CASRAGRIYEQYF. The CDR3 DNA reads TGTGCCAGCAGGGCCGGGCGGATCTACGAGCAGTACTTC.